These 30 T cell receptor beta chains share one sample of origin, sequenced in a study of blood T cell repertoires in COVID-19. Measured with immunoSEQ multiplex PCR; TCRdb has only the in-frame clones, and not every one. Seen here are approximately 470,000 clones, 75% to 90% observed once, and the top ten hold roughly 3.2%. The specimen sequenced was peripheral blood. Receptor source: a human donor in a cohort sampled during active COVID-19.

The J gene is TRBJ1-4, the V gene TRBV19; D unresolved. The CDR3 sequence is 14 residues long. CDR1 LNHDA and CDR2 SQIVND come from the germline V gene (reference sequence). Trimming left V 3 bases short and J 0 bases short, with 5 bases between. DNA for the CDR3: TGTGCCAGTAGTATGGCCGCAACTAATGAAAAACTGTTTTTT. This encodes CASSMAATNEKLFF.

The rearrangement joins TRBV5-3 to TRBJ1-1; D is perhaps TRBD1 (5 bases). TRBV5-3 is reported as an ORF; its role is uncertain. There are 22 residues in the CDR3. Deletions cut 0 bases from V and 11 bases from J, with 41 bases between. CDR3 DNA: TGTGCCAGAAGCTTGGTAGGCTCCGGGTGGCCCTCTATGGCTTTTGGGGCCCCTATGGCTTTCTTT. It specifies CARSLVGSGWPSMAFGAPMAFF.

The chain combines TRBV28 with TRBJ2-7, with TRBD2 identical over 13 bases. With V trimmed by 4 bases and J by 0 bases, 0 bases remained unmatched. CDR1 is MDHEN, CDR2 SYDVKM, per germline. The CDR3 has 15 amino acids. The CDR3 spells CASSWTSGSSYEQYF. CDR3 in DNA: TGTGCCAGCAGTTGGACTAGCGGGAGCTCCTACGAGCAGTACTTC.

The chain is built from TRBV27 and TRBJ2-1; 9 nucleotides agree with TRBD2. Germline V gene lookup returns CDR1 MNHEY and CDR2 SMNVEV (reference sequence). V lost 2 bases to trimming and J lost 6 bases; unmatched junction nucleotides: 8. The CDR3 sequence is 16 residues long. The CDR3 region is CASSLMGLSGGNEQFF. In DNA form, the CDR3 reads TGTGCCAGCAGTTTAATGGGGCTTAGCGGGGGCAATGAGCAGTTCTTC.

J is TRBJ2-3 and V is TRBV12-3 or TRBV12-4; a possible D gene is TRBD2 (5 bases). The CDR3 contains 11 residues. Trimming took off 5 bases at V and 5 bases at J, with 5 bases between the two ends. The CDR3 DNA reads TGTGCCAGCAGTGGAGGAGATACGCAGTATTTT. This gives the protein CASSGGDTQYF.

The genes are TRBV10-3 and TRBJ1-2, with 10 positions matching TRBD1. The CDR3 is 15 residues long. CDR1 and CDR2 from the germline V gene are ENHRY and SYGVKD. V trimming: 3 bases; J trimming: 8 bases; junction bases outside the gene matches: 9. CDR3 coding DNA: TGTGCCATCAGTGAACCCGACAGGGGGCAGGTGGGCTACACCTTC. Amino acid sequence: CAISEPDRGQVGYTF.

The chain recombines TRBV19 with TRBJ1-4, with a tentative D call TRBD1 (5 bases). The CDR3 covers 13 residues. V was cut by 5 bases and J by 6 bases, with 10 bases left in between. CDR1 is LNHDA and CDR2 is SQIVND in the germline V gene (reference sequence). CDR3 sequence: CASSWTMDEKLFF. In DNA, the CDR3 is TGTGCCAGTAGTTGGACAATGGATGAAAAACTGTTTTTT.

The rearrangement joins TRBV13 to TRBJ2-2, with TRBD2 matching over 7 bases. After removal of 4 bases from V and 3 bases from J, the junction contained 2 bases not matched to a gene. From germline, CDR1 is PRHDT and CDR2 FYEKMQ (reference sequence). The CDR3 runs 14 residues. The CDR3 reads CASSSGGYTGELFF. DNA for the CDR3: TGTGCCAGCAGCTCCGGGGGGTACACCGGGGAGCTGTTTTTT.

This chain uses TRBV11-2 with TRBJ2-7; perhaps TRBD2 as D (6 bases). The V end lost 5 bases, the J end lost 2 bases, and 16 bases lay between the germline ends. This CDR3 has 15 amino acids. Germline V gene lookup returns CDR1 SGHAT and CDR2 FQNNGV. Written as DNA, the CDR3 is TGTGCCAGCAGCCTGTTGGTAGCGGCAACCTACGAGCAGTACTTC. Protein product: CASSLLVAATYEQYF.

The chain combines TRBV29-1 with TRBJ2-3, with D unclear. Trimming removed 1 base from V and 8 bases from J, with 16 bases in between. This CDR3 is 14 amino acids long. Germline CDR1 is SQVTM and CDR2 is ANQGSEA. The CDR3, as DNA: TGCAGCGTTGAAGTTAATCCAGGCCCCCTTACGCAGTATTTT. This translates into CSVEVNPGPLTQYF.

This chain connects TRBV4-3 to TRBJ2-1, with 7 nucleotides matching TRBD1. V trimming: 1 base; J trimming: 10 bases; junction bases outside the gene matches: 10. The length of the CDR3 is 15 residues. The V gene's germline CDR1 is LGHNA and CDR2 YSLEER. CDR3 amino acids: CASSQGWDRSGEQFF. The CDR3 DNA is TGCGCCAGCAGCCAAGGGTGGGACAGATCGGGGGAGCAGTTCTTC.

The chain recombines TRBV6-1 with TRBJ1-1; D gene ambiguous. Per germline, CDR1 MNHNS and CDR2 SASEGT. V dropped 4 bases and J dropped 0 bases, with 18 bases sitting between them. There are 17 residues in the CDR3. The CDR3 bases are TGTGCCAGCAGTGCCGCTCACGGAGGGCTTATGAACACTGAAGCTTTCTTT. This codes for CASSAAHGGLMNTEAFF.

This clone appeared once. This chain connects TRBV6-5 to TRBJ2-7, with 7 positions matching TRBD1. The length of the CDR3 is 15 residues. CDR1 is MNHEY, CDR2 SVGAGI, per germline. Trimming cost V 6 bases and J 2 bases; bases outside gene matches: 10. The CDR3 DNA sequence: TGTGCCAGCAGCCCAGATGCAGGGGGTGCCTACGAGCAGTACTTC. Its translation: CASSPDAGGAYEQYF.

The chain links TRBV3-1 (or the pseudogene TRBV3-2) to TRBJ1-1; 7 bases align to TRBD1. Germline V lookup: CDR1 LGHDT, CDR2 YNNKEL (reference sequence). V lost 4 bases, J lost 3 bases, and 5 bases stayed unmatched. This CDR3 has 14 residues. In DNA, the CDR3 is TGTGCCAGCAGCCGCCGACAGGGTTACACTGAAGCTTTCTTT. Amino acids: CASSRRQGYTEAFF.

This clone was seen just once. The chain combines TRBV6-5 with TRBJ2-2; 8 bases align to TRBD1. The CDR3 contains 14 residues. Looked up from germline, CDR1 is MNHEY and CDR2 is SVGAGI. The J segment lost 1 base and the V segment lost 7 bases, leaving 2 bases of the junction unmatched. In nucleotides, the CDR3 is TGTGCCAGCACTGGGACAGGGAACACCGGGGAGCTGTTTTTT. It yields the protein CASTGTGNTGELFF.

This sequence joins TRBV13 and TRBJ2-4, with 8 positions matching TRBD1. CDR1 and CDR2 (germline): PRHDT, FYEKMQ (reference sequence). This CDR3 has 17 amino acids. Trimming at V came to 0 bases and at J to 10 bases, leaving 14 bases not matched to a gene. For the CDR3, the DNA is TGTGCCAGCAGCTTAGGACGGGACAGGTGGTCGGTCCCGATTCAGTACTTC. This sequence encodes CASSLGRDRWSVPIQYF.

This clone was detected once. J is TRBJ1-5 and V is TRBV24-1; 8 bases agree with TRBD1. This CDR3 comprises 19 residues. The V gene end was trimmed by 6 bases and the J gene end by 1 base; junction bases not matched to a gene: 16. Germline V lookup: CDR1 KGHDR, CDR2 SFDVKD. The CDR3 is CATSPSPGQVDKSNQPQHF. The DNA of the CDR3 is TGTGCCACCAGTCCTTCCCCGGGACAGGTAGATAAGAGCAATCAGCCCCAGCATTTT.

This chain links TRBV5-4 with TRBJ2-3; 8 bases map to TRBD2. Germline assignment: CDR1 SGHNT and CDR2 YYREEE (reference sequence). The CDR3 is 17 amino acids. With V trimmed by 4 bases and J by 3 bases, 13 bases remained unmatched. DNA of the CDR3: TGTGCCAGCAGCCCTATAGGACTAGCCGGAGAGACAGATACGCAGTATTTT. As protein: CASSPIGLAGETDTQYF.

V usage is TRBV9 and J usage is TRBJ2-2; perhaps TRBD2 as D (5 bases). Germline V CDR1 and CDR2: SGDLS, YYNGEE. Trimming removed 7 bases from V and 5 bases from J, with 15 bases in between. CDR3 size: 14 residues. This chain's CDR3 is CASGREPATGELFF. The CDR3 region has the DNA TGTGCCAGCGGTCGGGAACCCGCTACCGGGGAGCTGTTTTTT.

The V call is TRBV10-3, the J call TRBJ1-2; TRBD1 aligns across 9 bases. CDR1 is ENHRY, CDR2 SYGVKD, per germline. V dropped 5 bases and J dropped 8; count of bases not matched to a gene: 6. The CDR3 runs to 13 residues. The CDR3 reads CAISPQGAEGYTF. In nucleotides, the CDR3 is TGTGCCATCAGTCCACAGGGGGCGGAAGGCTACACCTTC.

J is TRBJ2-5 and V is TRBV10-3; no firm D call. With 0 bases removed from V and 5 bases from J, the gap between germline ends came to 10 bases. CDR3 length: 14 amino acids. Germline CDR1 is ENHRY and CDR2 is SYGVKD. The CDR3 nucleotides read TGTGCCATCAGTGAGTCCCGATTCGGGGAGACCCAGTACTTC. This codes for CAISESRFGETQYF.

The rearrangement joins TRBV5-1 to TRBJ2-1; TRBD2 matches at 9 bases. Trimming cost V 0 bases and J 1 base; bases outside gene matches: 2. CDR3 length equals 16 residues. The germline V gene encodes CDR1 SGHRS and CDR2 YFSETQ. The CDR3 protein is CASSLEGLASYNEQFF. The CDR3 nucleotides read TGCGCCAGCAGCTTGGAGGGACTAGCTTCCTACAATGAGCAGTTCTTC. The whole variable domain, filled in from reference TRBV5-1 and TRBJ2-1, reads KAGVTQTPRYLIKTRGQQVTLSCSPISGHRSVSWYQQTPGQGLQFLFEYFSETQRNKGNFPGRFSGRQFSNSRSEMNVSTLELGDSALYLCASSLEGLASYNEQFFGPGTRLTVL.

The genes are TRBV6-6 and TRBJ2-7; TRBD1 matches 8 bases. The CDR3 runs 15 residues. Germline assignment: CDR1 MNHNY and CDR2 SVGAGI (reference sequence). J gave up 1 base and V 5 bases, and 7 bases lay outside the gene matches. The CDR3, as DNA: TGTGCCAGCAGTCCGACAGGGGATAGGTCCTACGAGCAGTACTTC. It is translated as CASSPTGDRSYEQYF.

This clone was recorded only once. This chain connects TRBV5-1 to TRBJ1-2; a possible D gene is TRBD1 (6 bases). Looked up from germline, CDR1 is SGHRS and CDR2 is YFSETQ. The germline V and J ends were trimmed by 0 bases and 6 bases, with 12 bases remaining between them. The CDR3 sequence is 14 residues long. This chain's CDR3 is CASSLEGQGNGYTF. The CDR3 DNA follows: TGCGCCAGCAGCTTGGAGGGTCAGGGGAATGGCTACACCTTC.

About this clone: An end of the junction differs from the germline gene, which may be a read error. The chain has TRBV7-7 and TRBJ1-6; the D gene is possibly TRBD1 (5 bases). The germline CDR1 and CDR2 sequences are SSHAT and FNYEAQ (reference sequence). The CDR3 is 15 amino acids. The CDR3 DNA reads as TGTGCTAGCAGCTTAGACAGCTCCTATAATTCACCCCTCCACTTT. Translating gives CASSLDSSYNSPLHF.

The chain has TRBV25-1 and TRBJ1-2; D gene ambiguous. Trimming pared 3 bases from V and 4 bases from J, leaving 18 bases between. Germline values: CDR1 MGHDK, CDR2 SYGVNS. The CDR3 runs 16 residues. The CDR3 bases are TGTGCCAGCAGTGAGCTGGACGCATATGGAGGCTATGGCTACACCTTC. It encodes CASSELDAYGGYGYTF.

This rearrangement joins TRBV27 to TRBJ2-1; 10 bases align to TRBD1. The CDR3 is 16 residues long. Germline values: CDR1 MNHEY, CDR2 SMNVEV (reference sequence). The junction had 11 bases not matched to a gene; V was cut back by 5 bases and J by 7 bases. CDR3 residues: CASSVLRTGGRNEQFF. CDR3 sequence (DNA): TGTGCCAGCAGTGTACTCCGGACAGGGGGAAGAAATGAGCAGTTCTTC.

The chain combines TRBV3-1 (or the pseudogene TRBV3-2) with TRBJ2-3, with 8 bases lining up with TRBD1. Germline V gene data show CDR1 as LGHDT and CDR2 as YNNKEL (reference sequence). This CDR3 has 16 amino acids. V trimming: 4 bases; J trimming: 2 bases; junction bases outside the gene matches: 8. The CDR3 loop is CASSPQGAVPTDTQYF. CDR3 bases: TGTGCCAGCAGCCCCCAGGGGGCGGTTCCCACAGATACGCAGTATTTT.

As DNA, the CDR3 is TGTGCCAGTAGGGGCCGAATCGGGACTAGCGGCTCTCAGAGGAACACCGGGGAGCTGTTTTTT. Translation: CASRGRIGTSGSQRNTGELFF. The V and J genes are TRBV19 and TRBJ2-2; 11 nucleotides match TRBD2. This CDR3 has 21 residues. Trimming took 6 bases from V and 1 from J; bases not matched to a gene: 19. The V gene's germline CDR1 is LNHDA and CDR2 SQIVND (reference sequence).

The genes are TRBV18 and TRBJ1-1, with D tentatively TRBD1 (5 bases). The V gene lost 1 base and the J gene lost 7 bases, with 16 bases spanning the gap. Germline V gene lookup returns CDR1 KGHSH and CDR2 LQKENI. This CDR3 has 15 residues. CDR3 residues: CASSPQGTARGEAFF. The CDR3 DNA reads TGTGCCAGCTCACCACAGGGAACGGCAAGGGGTGAAGCTTTCTTT. Using reference TRBV18 and TRBJ1-1 for the parts outside the CDR3, the full variable domain is NAGVMQNPRHLVRRRGQEARLRCSPMKGHSHVYWYRQLPEEGLKFMVYLQKENIIDESGMPKERFSAEFPKEGPSILRIQQVVRGDSAAYFCASSPQGTARGEAFFGQGTRLTVV.